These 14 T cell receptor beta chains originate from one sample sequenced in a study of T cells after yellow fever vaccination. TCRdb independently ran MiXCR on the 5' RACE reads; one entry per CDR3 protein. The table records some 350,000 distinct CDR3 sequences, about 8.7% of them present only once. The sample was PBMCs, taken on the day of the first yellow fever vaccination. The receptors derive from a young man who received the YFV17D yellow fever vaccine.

As DNA, the CDR3 is TGTGCCAGCAGCTTTATAGCGGGGGGGCCTGAGACCCAGTACTTC. It encodes CASSFIAGGPETQYF. V gene TRBV5-6 combines with J gene TRBJ2-5, with TRBD2 matching over 11 bases. Germline loops: CDR1 SGHDT, CDR2 YYEEEE. J lost 5 bases, V lost 2 bases, and 5 bases had no gene match. CDR3 length equals 15 residues.

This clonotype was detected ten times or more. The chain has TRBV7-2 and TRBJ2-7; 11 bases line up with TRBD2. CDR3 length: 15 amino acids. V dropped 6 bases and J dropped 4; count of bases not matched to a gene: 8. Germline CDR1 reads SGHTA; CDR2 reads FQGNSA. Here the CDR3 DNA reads TGTGCCAGCAGGACCTTTACTAGCGGGGGTTACGAGCAGTACTTC. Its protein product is CASRTFTSGGYEQYF. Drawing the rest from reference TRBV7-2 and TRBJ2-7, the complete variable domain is GAGVSQSPSNKVTEKGKDVELRCDPISGHTALYWYRQSLGQGLEFLIYFQGNSAPDKSGLPSDRFSAERTGGSVSTLTIQRTQQEDSAVYLCASRTFTSGGYEQYFGPGTRLTVT.

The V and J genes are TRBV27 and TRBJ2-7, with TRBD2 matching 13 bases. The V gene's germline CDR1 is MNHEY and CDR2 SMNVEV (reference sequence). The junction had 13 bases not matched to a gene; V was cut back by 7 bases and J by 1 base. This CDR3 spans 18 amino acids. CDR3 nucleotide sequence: TGTGCCAGCACCCATATCGGGACTAGCGGGGTGGTATCCTACGAGCAGTACTTC. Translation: CASTHIGTSGVVSYEQYF.

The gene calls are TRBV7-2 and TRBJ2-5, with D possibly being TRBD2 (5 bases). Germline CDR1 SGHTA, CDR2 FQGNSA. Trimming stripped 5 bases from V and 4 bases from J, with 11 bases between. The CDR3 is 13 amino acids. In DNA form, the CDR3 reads TGTGCCAGCAGCCCAGCCCGGGGAGAGACCCAGTACTTC. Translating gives CASSPARGETQYF.

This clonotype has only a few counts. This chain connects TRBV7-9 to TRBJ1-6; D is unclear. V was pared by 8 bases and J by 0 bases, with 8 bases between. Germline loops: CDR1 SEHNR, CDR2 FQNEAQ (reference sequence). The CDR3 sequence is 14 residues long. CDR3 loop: CASGPSSYNSPLHF. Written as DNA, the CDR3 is TGTGCCAGCGGTCCCAGCTCCTATAATTCACCCCTCCACTTT.

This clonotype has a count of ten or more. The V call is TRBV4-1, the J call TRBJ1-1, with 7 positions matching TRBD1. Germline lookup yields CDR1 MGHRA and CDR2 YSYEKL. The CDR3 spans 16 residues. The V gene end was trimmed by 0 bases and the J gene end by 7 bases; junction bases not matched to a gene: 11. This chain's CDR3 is CASSQDPPTGWNEAFF. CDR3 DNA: TGCGCCAGCAGCCAAGATCCCCCGACAGGGTGGAATGAAGCTTTCTTT.

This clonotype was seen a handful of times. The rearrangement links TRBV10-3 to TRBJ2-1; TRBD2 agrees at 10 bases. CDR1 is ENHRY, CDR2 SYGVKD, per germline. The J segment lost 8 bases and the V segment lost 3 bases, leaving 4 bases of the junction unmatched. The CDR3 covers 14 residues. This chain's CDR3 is CAISDGTSADEQFF. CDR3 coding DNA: TGTGCCATCAGTGATGGGACTAGCGCGGATGAGCAGTTCTTC.

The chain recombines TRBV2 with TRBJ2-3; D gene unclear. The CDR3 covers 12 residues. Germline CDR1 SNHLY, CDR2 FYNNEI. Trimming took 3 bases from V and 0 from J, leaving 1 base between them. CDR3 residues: CASSDSTDTQYF. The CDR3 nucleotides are TGTGCCAGCAGTGACAGCACAGATACGCAGTATTTT.

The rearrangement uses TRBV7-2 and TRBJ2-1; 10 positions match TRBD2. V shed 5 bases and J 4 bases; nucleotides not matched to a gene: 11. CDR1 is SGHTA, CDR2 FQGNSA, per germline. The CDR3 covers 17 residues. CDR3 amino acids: CASSITGLAEDYNEQFF. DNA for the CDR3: TGTGCCAGCAGCATTACCGGACTAGCGGAGGATTACAATGAGCAGTTCTTC. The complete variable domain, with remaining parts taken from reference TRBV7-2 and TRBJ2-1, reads GAGVSQSPSNKVTEKGKDVELRCDPISGHTALYWYRQSLGQGLEFLIYFQGNSAPDKSGLPSDRFSAERTGGSVSTLTIQRTQQEDSAVYLCASSITGLAEDYNEQFFGPGTRLTVL.

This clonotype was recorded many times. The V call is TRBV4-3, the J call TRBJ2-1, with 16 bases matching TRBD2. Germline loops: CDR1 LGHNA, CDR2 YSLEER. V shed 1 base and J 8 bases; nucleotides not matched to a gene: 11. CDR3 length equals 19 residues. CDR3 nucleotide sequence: TGCGCCAGCAGCCAAGCCTCCCCGGGACTAGCGGGGGGGCAGGATGAGCAGTTCTTC. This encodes CASSQASPGLAGGQDEQFF.

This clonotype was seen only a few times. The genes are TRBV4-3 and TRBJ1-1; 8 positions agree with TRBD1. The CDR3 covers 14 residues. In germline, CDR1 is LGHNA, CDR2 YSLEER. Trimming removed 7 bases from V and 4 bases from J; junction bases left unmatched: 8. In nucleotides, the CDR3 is TGCGCCAGCACCCCCCGACAGGGGAGCACTGAAGCTTTCTTT. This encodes CASTPRQGSTEAFF.

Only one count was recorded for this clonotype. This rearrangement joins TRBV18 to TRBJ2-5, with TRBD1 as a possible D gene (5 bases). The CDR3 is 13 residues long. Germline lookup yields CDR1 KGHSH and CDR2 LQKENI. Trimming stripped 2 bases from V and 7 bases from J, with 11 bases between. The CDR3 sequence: CASSPWVRATQYF. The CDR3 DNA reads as TGTGCCAGCTCACCATGGGTCAGGGCGACCCAGTACTTC.

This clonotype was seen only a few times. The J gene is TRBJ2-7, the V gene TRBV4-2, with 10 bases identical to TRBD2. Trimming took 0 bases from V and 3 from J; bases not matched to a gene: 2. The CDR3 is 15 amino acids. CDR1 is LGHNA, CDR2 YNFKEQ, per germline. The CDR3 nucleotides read TGTGCCAGCAGCCAAGATCTAGCGGGGGTCTACGAGCAGTACTTC. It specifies CASSQDLAGVYEQYF.

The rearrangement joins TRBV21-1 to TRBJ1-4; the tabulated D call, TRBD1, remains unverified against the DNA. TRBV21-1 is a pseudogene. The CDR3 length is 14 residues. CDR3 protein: CASSKKGTGVKLFF. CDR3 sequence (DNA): TGTGCCAGCAGCAAGAAGGGGACAGGGGTAAAACTGTTTTTT.